The 13 T cell receptor beta chains listed next were all sequenced from one sample in a study of CD8 T cells in Susac syndrome (dated by TCRdb to between 2018 and 2021). Library construction relied on the immunoSEQ multiplex PCR assay. RNA was extracted using the RNeasy kit, and roughly 0.45 to 1 ug of the RNA was reverse transcribed with random hexamers. TCRdb passed the public sequencing reads through fastp at Q25 and MiXCR, retaining productive beta sequences. CDR3 protein duplicates are merged, each entry listing the most common genes and DNA. This sample lists 150,000 to 200,000 distinct CDR3 sequences; approximately 94% were detected once. The ten largest clones take up approximately 0.088% of the sample. Sequencing used CD4+ T cells from PBMCs. The receptors derive from a human donor with multiple sclerosis.

The V call is TRBV20-1, the J call TRBJ2-1; 8 bases line up with TRBD1. This CDR3 is 17 amino acids long. The V gene end was trimmed by 4 bases and the J gene end by 8 bases; junction bases not matched to a gene: 19. The germline V gene encodes CDR1 DFQATT and CDR2 SNEGSKA (reference sequence). The CDR3 DNA reads TGCAGTGCTACATACTCCAATCCAGGGGGCCGAATCGATGAGCAGTTCTTC. Its translation: CSATYSNPGGRIDEQFF.

The V and J genes are TRBV5-1 and TRBJ2-7; D is unresolved. Germline V gives CDR1 SGHRS, CDR2 YFSETQ. With 4 bases removed from V and 0 bases from J, the gap between germline ends came to 11 bases. The CDR3 runs to 14 residues. As DNA, the CDR3 is TGCGCCAGCAGCGCCCCTGCAAACTCCTACGAGCAGTACTTC. Translating gives CASSAPANSYEQYF.

The J gene is TRBJ1-2, the V gene TRBV9; D is ambiguous. From germline, CDR1 is SGDLS and CDR2 YYNGEE. V gave up 0 bases and J gave up 4 bases, with 10 bases separating them. The CDR3 is made up of 14 amino acids. Here the CDR3 DNA reads TGTGCCAGCAGCGTAGCAGTGAACAGCTATGGCTACACCTTC. Protein product: CASSVAVNSYGYTF.

This chain joins TRBV18 and TRBJ1-6, with D uncertain. Germline CDR1 reads KGHSH; CDR2 reads LQKENI. CDR3 length: 15 amino acids. V shed 2 bases and J shed 0 bases, with 5 bases lying between them. The CDR3: CASSPASSYNSPLHF. DNA for the CDR3: TGTGCCAGCTCACCAGCAAGCTCCTATAATTCACCCCTCCACTTT.

V and J are TRBV28 and TRBJ1-5; D gene unclear. This CDR3 is 12 amino acids long. Trimming cost V 8 bases and J 5 bases, with 10 bases left between them. The germline gives CDR1 MDHEN, CDR2 SYDVKM. CDR3 amino acids: CASGRLDQPQHF. DNA for the CDR3: TGTGCCAGCGGGCGCTTGGATCAGCCCCAGCATTTT.

The chain joins TRBV7-8 to TRBJ2-5, with D perhaps TRBD2 (5 bases). Germline lookup yields CDR1 SGHVS and CDR2 FQNEAQ. Trimming took 3 bases from V and 4 from J, leaving 15 bases between them. The CDR3 loop spans 15 amino acids. CDR3: CASSFRPTSGETQYF. The CDR3 region has the DNA TGTGCCAGCAGCTTTCGGCCAACTAGTGGAGAGACCCAGTACTTC.

This chain joins TRBV29-1 and TRBJ2-5; TRBD2 matches at 8 bases. CDR3 length equals 14 residues. V shed 5 bases and J 0 bases; nucleotides not matched to a gene: 5. Germline CDR1 is SQVTM and CDR2 is ANQGSEA. The CDR3 reads CSVRPSGYQETQYF. The CDR3 region has the DNA TGCAGCGTTAGGCCTAGCGGGTACCAAGAGACCCAGTACTTC.

The V gene is TRBV29-1, the J gene TRBJ2-5; D unclear. Germline V lookup: CDR1 SQVTM, CDR2 ANQGSEA. The CDR3 covers 16 residues. V lost 5 bases to trimming and J lost 0 bases, with 19 bases between them. The CDR3 sequence: CSVRPTGLPYQETQYF. The CDR3 coding sequence is TGCAGCGTTCGACCAACTGGGCTACCGTACCAAGAGACCCAGTACTTC.

The J gene is TRBJ1-5, the V gene TRBV15; the D is unclear. V gave up 4 bases and J gave up 4 bases, with 20 bases separating them. The germline CDR1 and CDR2 sequences are LNHNV and YYDKDF (reference sequence). This CDR3 is 17 amino acids long. This chain's CDR3 is CATSTSHRMVSNQPQHF. The CDR3 DNA reads as TGTGCCACCAGCACTAGTCACCGAATGGTTTCAAATCAGCCCCAGCATTTT.

V and J are TRBV7-9 and TRBJ1-4, with D unresolved. V lost 7 bases to trimming and J lost 0 bases, with 12 bases between them. The germline V gene has CDR1 SEHNR and CDR2 FQNEAQ (reference sequence). This CDR3 is 15 amino acids long. The CDR3 reads CASTGLRATNEKLFF. Written as DNA, the CDR3 is TGTGCCAGCACTGGTCTGAGGGCAACTAATGAAAAACTGTTTTTT.

This rearrangement joins TRBV4-2 to TRBJ2-1, with D perhaps matching TRBD1 or TRBD2 (5 bases each). V lost 0 bases, J lost 12 bases, and 9 bases lay in between. Germline CDR1 is LGHNA and CDR2 is YNFKEQ. The CDR3 is 12 amino acids. The CDR3: CASSQDRGLQFF. DNA for the CDR3: TGTGCCAGCAGCCAAGATCGGGGCTTGCAGTTCTTC.

The rearrangement uses TRBV15 and TRBJ1-3; D perhaps matches TRBD1 (5 bases). The CDR3 has 15 residues. V gave up 1 base and J gave up 0 bases, with 7 bases separating them. The V gene's germline CDR1 is LNHNV and CDR2 YYDKDF (reference sequence). CDR3: CATSRGGTSGNTIYF. For the CDR3, the DNA is TGTGCCACCAGCAGAGGGGGGACCTCTGGAAACACCATATATTTT.

The V gene is TRBV19, the J gene TRBJ2-7, with TRBD1 identical over 7 bases. Germline loops: CDR1 LNHDA, CDR2 SQIVND (reference sequence). V lost 4 bases and J lost 3; bases outside the gene matches: 9. The CDR3 is 15 amino acids. The DNA for the CDR3 is TGTGCCAGTAGTAGCTCCGGGACAGCAAACTACGAGCAGTACTTC. The encoded protein is CASSSSGTANYEQYF.